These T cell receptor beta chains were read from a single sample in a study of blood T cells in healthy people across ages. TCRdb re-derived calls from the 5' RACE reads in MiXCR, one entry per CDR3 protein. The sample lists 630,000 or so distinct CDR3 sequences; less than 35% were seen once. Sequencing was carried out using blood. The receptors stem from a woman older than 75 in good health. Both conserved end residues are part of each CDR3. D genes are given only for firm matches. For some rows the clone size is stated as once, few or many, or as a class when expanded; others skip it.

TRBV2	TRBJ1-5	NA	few	TGTGCCAGCAGTAAGGGACAAACGGGCAGTCGTCAGCCCCAGCATTTT	CASSKGQTGSRQPQHF
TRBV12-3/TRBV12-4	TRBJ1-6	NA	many	TGTGCCAGCAGTCCCCAAAGGGTGGGGAATTCACCCCTCCACTTT	CASSPQRVGNSPLHF
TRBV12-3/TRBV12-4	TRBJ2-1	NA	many	TGTGCCAGCAGTTTGGACAGTACTTCCTACAATGAGCAGTTCTTC	CASSLDSTSYNEQFF
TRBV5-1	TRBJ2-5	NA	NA	TGCGCCAGCAGCTTGGACAGCCGGGGGACCCAGTACTTC	CASSLDSRGTQYF
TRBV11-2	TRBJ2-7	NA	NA	TGTGCCAGCAGCTTAGAACGGGGCAGGAGTTCTTACGGGCAGTACTTC	CASSLERGRSSYGQYF
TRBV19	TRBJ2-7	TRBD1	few	TGTGCCAGTAGTATGGCCGGGACAGGGATGTACGAGCAGTACTTC	CASSMAGTGMYEQYF
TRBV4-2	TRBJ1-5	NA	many	TGTGCCAGCAGCTCGGGACCCTCTAGTAATCAGCCCCAGCATTTT	CASSSGPSSNQPQHF
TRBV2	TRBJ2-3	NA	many	TGTGCCAGCAGTGTGCTTACGCAGTATTTT	CASSVLTQYF
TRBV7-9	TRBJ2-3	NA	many	TGTGCCAGCAGCGAGGGTATGGGCACAGATACGCAGTATTTT	CASSEGMGTDTQYF
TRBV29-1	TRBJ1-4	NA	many	TGCAGCGTTGGGCAATCCGGTGCAACTAATGAAAAACTGTTTTTT	CSVGQSGATNEKLFF